The source of this TCR beta chain is a study of T cell responses to AZD1222 COVID-19 vaccine. Whole-study findings and limits: There were mostly white British donors and more females than males, and clonal diversity was possibly underestimated.

Analyses pooled second doses at about 4 or about 12 weeks. Some clones are missing from TCRdb's copy, which holds only in-frame ones; the method was immunoSEQ multiplex PCR. The data show about 120,000 clones, about 86% seen once. As for this clone: Its antigen is not known.

Trimming took 0 bases from V and 7 from J, leaving 15 bases between them. The CDR3 has 15 amino acids. CDR1 is SGHTA, CDR2 FQGTGA, per germline. V is TRBV7-3 and J is TRBJ1-1; D gene uncertain. The clonotype comes from an adult who received the AZD1222 COVID-19 vaccine. Sample: peripheral blood, taken 28 days after the second AZD1222 dose. CDR3 DNA sequence: TGTGCCAGCAGCTTAACAAACAGACAAGGAGATGAAGCTTTCTTT. Amino acids: CASSLTNRQGDEAFF.